This is a list of T cell receptor beta chains from one sample in a study of T-cell memory formation after mild COVID-19. MiXCR, run by TCRdb on the 5' RACE reads, gives a single entry per CDR3 protein. Among 110,000 to 150,000 distinct CDR3 sequences listed, 20% to 25% were seen once. Sequencing was performed on PBMCs or a T cell subset sorted from them (not recorded which). These TCRs come from an adult woman who had mild COVID-19 (a few samples of this study predate the infection). Cell type and time point are not known. Each CDR3 is given without its conserved first and last residue. The order of the fields is V gene, J gene, CDR3 protein.

TRBV7-2	TRBJ2-3	ASKLGGSTDTQY
TRBV7-9	TRBJ2-7	ASSITSIGFYEQY
TRBV6-5	TRBJ2-6	ASSWGQSSGANVLT
TRBV5-1	TRBJ2-1	ASTGTRFEQF
TRBV7-9	TRBJ2-2	ASSSKRLAGGPTGELF
TRBV7-9	TRBJ2-1	ASSPPRGVEQF
TRBV9	TRBJ1-2	ASSVEGTGVYGYT
TRBV4-1	TRBJ2-1	ASSPRWEVHEQF
TRBV7-2	TRBJ2-5	ASSLETGWQTQY
TRBV6-5	TRBJ2-1	ASSHPGTSGGQF
TRBV12-3/TRBV12-4	TRBJ1-5	ASSSGTGEHVGNQPQH
TRBV7-2	TRBJ1-4	ASIRDRGGEKLF
TRBV21-1	TRBJ2-7	ASSNGAQY
TRBV12-3/TRBV12-4	TRBJ2-2	ASSFEGQLNTGELF
TRBV4-1	TRBJ1-2	ASSQVEGLNGYT
TRBV29-1	TRBJ1-2	SAEGRSGGYT
TRBV3-1	TRBJ2-1	ASSQTGQSYNEQF
TRBV7-2	TRBJ1-2	ARSDPPFYGYT
TRBV20-1	TRBJ2-1	SAREAGGPEQF
TRBV9	TRBJ2-5	ASSVALAGLEETQY
TRBV6-2/TRBV6-3	TRBJ2-3	ASSYLRLAGGVDTQY
TRBV9	TRBJ2-3	ASSPEGQGTDTQY
TRBV7-2	TRBJ1-1	ASSFQGGNTEAF
TRBV4-3	TRBJ2-7	ASSQEPYSAGSEQY
TRBV5-6	TRBJ2-5	ASSWGARRQTQY
TRBV12-3/TRBV12-4	TRBJ2-5	ASSSRGTGFQETQY
TRBV6-2/TRBV6-3	TRBJ1-1	ASSARPLAMNTEAF
TRBV7-6	TRBJ2-1	ASSPSGRPHNEQF